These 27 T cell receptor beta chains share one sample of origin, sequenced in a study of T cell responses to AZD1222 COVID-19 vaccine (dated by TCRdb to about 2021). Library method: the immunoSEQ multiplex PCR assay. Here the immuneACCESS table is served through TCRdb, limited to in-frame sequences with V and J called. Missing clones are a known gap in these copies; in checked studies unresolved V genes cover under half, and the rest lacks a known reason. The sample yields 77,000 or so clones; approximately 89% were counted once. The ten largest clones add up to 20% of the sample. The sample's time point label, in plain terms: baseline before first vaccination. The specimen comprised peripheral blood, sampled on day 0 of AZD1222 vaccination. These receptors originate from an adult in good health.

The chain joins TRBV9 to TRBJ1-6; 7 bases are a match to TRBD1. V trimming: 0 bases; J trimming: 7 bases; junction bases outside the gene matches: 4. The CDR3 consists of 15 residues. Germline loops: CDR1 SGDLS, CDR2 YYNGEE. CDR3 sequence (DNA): TGTGCCAGCAGCGTAGGTCAGGGGGTAAATTCACCCCTCCACTTT. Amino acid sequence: CASSVGQGVNSPLHF.

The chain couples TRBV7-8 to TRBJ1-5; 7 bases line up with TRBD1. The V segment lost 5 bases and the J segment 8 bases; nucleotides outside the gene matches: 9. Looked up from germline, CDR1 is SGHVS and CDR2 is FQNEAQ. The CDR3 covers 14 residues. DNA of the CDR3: TGTGCCAGCAGCAATAACAGGGGCCGGGAGCCCCAGCATTTT. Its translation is CASSNNRGREPQHF.

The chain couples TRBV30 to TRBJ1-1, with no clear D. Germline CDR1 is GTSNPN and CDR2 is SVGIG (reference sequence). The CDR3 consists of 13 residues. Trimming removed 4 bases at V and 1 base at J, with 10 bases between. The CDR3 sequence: CAWIMGGNTEAFF. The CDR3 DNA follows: TGTGCCTGGATTATGGGTGGGAACACTGAAGCTTTCTTT. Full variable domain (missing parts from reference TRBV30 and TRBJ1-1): SQTIHQWPATLVQPVGSPLSLECTVEGTSNPNLYWYRQAAGRGLQLLFYSVGIGQISSEVPQNLSASRPQDRQFILSSKKLLLSDSGFYLCAWIMGGNTEAFFGQGTRLTVV.

CDR3 DNA: TGCAGTGCTCAAAAGGGCATAACCATATATTTT. Its translation is CSAQKGITIYF. The chain joins TRBV20-1 to TRBJ1-3; D call uncertain. The CDR3 is 11 residues long. V was clipped by 5 bases and J by 10 bases, with 12 bases between them. CDR1 and CDR2 from the germline V gene are DFQATT and SNEGSKA (reference sequence).

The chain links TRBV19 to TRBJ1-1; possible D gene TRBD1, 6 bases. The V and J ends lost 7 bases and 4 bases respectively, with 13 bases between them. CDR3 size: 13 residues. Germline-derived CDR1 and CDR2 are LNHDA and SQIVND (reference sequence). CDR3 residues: CASIGGLGTEAFF. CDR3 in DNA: TGTGCCAGTATTGGGGGGCTGGGCACTGAAGCTTTCTTT.

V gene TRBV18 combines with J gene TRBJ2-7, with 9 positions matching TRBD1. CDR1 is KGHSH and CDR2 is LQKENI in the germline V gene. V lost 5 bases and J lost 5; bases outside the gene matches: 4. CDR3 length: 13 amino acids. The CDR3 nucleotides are TGTGCCAGCTCAGGGGACAGGGTGGACGAGCAGTACTTC. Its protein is CASSGDRVDEQYF.

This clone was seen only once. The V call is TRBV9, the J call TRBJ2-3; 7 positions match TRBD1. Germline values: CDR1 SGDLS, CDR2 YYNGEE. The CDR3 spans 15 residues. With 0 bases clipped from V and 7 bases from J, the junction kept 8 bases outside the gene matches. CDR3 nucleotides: TGTGCCAGCAGCGTAGATGGGACAGTTGTTTATACGCAGTATTTT. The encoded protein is CASSVDGTVVYTQYF.

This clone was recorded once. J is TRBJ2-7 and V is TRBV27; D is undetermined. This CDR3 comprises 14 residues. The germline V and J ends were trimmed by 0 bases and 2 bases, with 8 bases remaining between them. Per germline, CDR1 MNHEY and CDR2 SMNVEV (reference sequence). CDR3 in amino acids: CASSLSPSPYEQYF. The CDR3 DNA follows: TGTGCCAGCAGTTTATCCCCCTCCCCCTACGAGCAGTACTTC.

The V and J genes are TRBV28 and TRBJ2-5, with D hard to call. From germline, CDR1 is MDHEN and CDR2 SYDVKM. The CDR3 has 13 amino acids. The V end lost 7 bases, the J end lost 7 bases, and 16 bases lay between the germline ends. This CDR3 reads CASTSGSLGTQYF. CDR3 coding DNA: TGTGCCAGCACGTCCGGATCGCTTGGGACCCAGTACTTC.

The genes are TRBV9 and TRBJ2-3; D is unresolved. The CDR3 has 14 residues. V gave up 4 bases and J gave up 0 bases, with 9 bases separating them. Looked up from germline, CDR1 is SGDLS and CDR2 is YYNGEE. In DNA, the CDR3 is TGTGCCAGCAGCCCCCGTCCTAGCACAGATACGCAGTATTTT. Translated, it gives CASSPRPSTDTQYF.

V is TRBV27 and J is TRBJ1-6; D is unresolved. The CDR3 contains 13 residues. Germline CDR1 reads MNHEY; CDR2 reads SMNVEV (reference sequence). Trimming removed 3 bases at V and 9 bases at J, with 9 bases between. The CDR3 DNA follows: TGTGCCAGCAGTTTGGCCCGTTCTTCACCCCTCCACTTT. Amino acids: CASSLARSSPLHF.

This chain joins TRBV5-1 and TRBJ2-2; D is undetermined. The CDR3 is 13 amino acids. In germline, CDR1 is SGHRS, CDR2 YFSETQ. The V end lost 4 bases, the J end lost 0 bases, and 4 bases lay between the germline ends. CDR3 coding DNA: TGCGCCAGCAGCAGTACGAACACCGGGGAGCTGTTTTTT. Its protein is CASSSTNTGELFF.

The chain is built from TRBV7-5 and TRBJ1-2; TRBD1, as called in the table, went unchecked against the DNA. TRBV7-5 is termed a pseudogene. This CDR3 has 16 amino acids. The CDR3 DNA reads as TGTGCCAGAAGCTTAGCGCTTGTCACCCCAGGCTATGGCTACACCTTC. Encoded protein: CARSLALVTPGYGYTF.

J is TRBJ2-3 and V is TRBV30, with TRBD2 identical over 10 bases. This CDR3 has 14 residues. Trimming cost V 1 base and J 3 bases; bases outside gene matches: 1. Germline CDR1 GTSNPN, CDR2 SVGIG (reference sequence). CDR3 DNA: TGTGCCTGGAGTGCTAGCGGGAGAACAGATACGCAGTATTTT. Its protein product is CAWSASGRTDTQYF.

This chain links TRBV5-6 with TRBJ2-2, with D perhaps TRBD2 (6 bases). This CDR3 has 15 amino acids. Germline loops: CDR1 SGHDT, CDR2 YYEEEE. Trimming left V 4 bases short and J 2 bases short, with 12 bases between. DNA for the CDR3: TGTGCCAGCAGCATGGGACTCCCTAACACCGGGGAGCTGTTTTTT. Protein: CASSMGLPNTGELFF.

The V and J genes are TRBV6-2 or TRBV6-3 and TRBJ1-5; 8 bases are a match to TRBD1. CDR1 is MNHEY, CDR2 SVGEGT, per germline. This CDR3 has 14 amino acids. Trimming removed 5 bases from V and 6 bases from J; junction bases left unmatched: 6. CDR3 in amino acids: CASSQRTGRQPQHF. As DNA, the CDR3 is TGTGCCAGCAGTCAACGGACAGGGCGTCAGCCCCAGCATTTT.

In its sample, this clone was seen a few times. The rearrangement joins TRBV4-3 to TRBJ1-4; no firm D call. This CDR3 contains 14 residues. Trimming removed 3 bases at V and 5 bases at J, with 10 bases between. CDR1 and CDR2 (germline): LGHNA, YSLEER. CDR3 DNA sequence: TGCGCCAGCAGCCAGAACGGGCAGAATGAAAAACTGTTTTTT. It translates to CASSQNGQNEKLFF.

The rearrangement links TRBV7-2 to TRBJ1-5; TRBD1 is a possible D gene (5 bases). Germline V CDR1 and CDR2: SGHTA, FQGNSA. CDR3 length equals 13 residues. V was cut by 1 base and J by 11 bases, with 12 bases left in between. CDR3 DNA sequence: TGTGCCAGCAGCTTAGGCCGGGGCCAGGCCCAGCATTTT. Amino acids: CASSLGRGQAQHF.

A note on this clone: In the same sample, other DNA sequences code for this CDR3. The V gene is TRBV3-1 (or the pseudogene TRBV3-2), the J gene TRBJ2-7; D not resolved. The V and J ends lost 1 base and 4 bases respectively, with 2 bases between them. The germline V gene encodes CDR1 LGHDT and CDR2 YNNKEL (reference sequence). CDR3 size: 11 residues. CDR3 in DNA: TGTGCCAGCAGCCAAGGATACGAGCAGTACTTC. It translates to CASSQGYEQYF.

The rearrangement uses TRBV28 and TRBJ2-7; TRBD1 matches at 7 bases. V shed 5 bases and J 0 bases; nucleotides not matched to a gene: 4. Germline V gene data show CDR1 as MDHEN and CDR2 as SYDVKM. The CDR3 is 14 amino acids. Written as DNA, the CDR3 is TGTGCCAGCAGTCCAGGGGGTAGCTCCTACGAGCAGTACTTC. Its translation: CASSPGGSSYEQYF.

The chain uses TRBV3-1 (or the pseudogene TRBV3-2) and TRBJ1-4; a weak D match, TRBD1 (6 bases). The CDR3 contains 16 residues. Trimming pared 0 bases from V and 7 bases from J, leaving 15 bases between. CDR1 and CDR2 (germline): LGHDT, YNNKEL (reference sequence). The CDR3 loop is CASSQEPPGGAEKLFF. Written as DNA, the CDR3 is TGTGCCAGCAGCCAAGAGCCTCCCGGGGGGGCTGAAAAACTGTTTTTT.

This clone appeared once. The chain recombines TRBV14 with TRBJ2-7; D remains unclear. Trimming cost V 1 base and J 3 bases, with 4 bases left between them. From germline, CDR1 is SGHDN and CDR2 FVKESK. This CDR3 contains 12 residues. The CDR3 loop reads CASSQVGYEQYF. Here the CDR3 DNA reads TGTGCCAGCAGCCAAGTCGGCTACGAGCAGTACTTC.

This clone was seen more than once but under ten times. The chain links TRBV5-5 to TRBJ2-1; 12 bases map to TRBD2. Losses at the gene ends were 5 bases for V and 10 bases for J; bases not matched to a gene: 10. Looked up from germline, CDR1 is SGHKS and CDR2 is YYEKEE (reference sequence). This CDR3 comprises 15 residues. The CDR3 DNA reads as TGTGCCAGCAGTCCCTCTAGCGGGAGGGAGGGGGAGCAGTTCTTC. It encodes CASSPSSGREGEQFF.

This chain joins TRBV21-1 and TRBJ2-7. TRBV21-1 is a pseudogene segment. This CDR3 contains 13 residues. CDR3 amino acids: CASSKCSLGEQYF. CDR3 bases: TGTGCCAGCAGCAAATGTTCCCTGGGCGAGCAGTACTTC.

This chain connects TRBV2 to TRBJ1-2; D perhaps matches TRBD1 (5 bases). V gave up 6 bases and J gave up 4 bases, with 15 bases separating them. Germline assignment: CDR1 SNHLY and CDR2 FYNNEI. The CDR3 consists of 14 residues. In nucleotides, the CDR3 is TGTGCCAGCAGGGGACCGGGGAGGGGCTATGGCTACACCTTC. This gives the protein CASRGPGRGYGYTF.

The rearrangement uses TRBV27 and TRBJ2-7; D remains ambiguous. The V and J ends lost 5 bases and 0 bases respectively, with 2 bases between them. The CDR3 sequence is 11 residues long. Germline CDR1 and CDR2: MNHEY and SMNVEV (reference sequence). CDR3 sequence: CASSLSYEQYF. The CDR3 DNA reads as TGTGCCAGCAGTCTCTCCTACGAGCAGTACTTC.

CDR3 residues: CASRDRDPNTEAFF. CDR3 sequence (DNA): TGTGCCAGCAGAGACAGGGATCCGAACACTGAAGCTTTCTTT. The V gene is TRBV7-6, the J gene TRBJ1-1; 7 positions match TRBD1. CDR3 length: 14 amino acids. The trim removed 6 bases at V and 1 base at J, leaving 5 bases unmatched. Germline values: CDR1 SGHVS, CDR2 FNYEAQ.